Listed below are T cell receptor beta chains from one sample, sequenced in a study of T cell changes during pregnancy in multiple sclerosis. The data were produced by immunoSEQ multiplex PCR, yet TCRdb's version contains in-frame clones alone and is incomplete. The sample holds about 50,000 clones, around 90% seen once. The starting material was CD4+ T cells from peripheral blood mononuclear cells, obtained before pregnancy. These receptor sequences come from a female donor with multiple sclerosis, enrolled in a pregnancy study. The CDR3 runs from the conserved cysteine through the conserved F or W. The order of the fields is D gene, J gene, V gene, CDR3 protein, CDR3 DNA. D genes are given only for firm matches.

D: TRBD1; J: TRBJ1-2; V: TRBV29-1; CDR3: CSVDRTGGYTF; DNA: TGCAGCGTGGACAGGACGGGCGGCTACACCTTC
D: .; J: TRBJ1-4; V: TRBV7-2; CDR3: CASSLGLRKEKLFF; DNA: TGTGCCAGCAGCTTAGGACTGCGGAAAGAAAAACTGTTTTTT
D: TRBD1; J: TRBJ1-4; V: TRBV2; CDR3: CASSRQGFNEKLFF; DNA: TGTGCCAGCAGTCGACAGGGGTTCAATGAAAAACTGTTTTTT
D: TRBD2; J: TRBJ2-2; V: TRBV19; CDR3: CASSIAGPGGTGELFF; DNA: TGTGCCAGTAGTATAGCGGGACCGGGAGGGACCGGGGAGCTGTTTTTT
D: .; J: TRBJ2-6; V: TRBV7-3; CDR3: CASSRSTGANVLTF; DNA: TGTGCCAGCAGCCGTTCTACTGGGGCCAACGTCCTGACTTTC
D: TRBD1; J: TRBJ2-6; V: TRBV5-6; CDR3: CASSLEGTGVGANVLTF; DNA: TGTGCCAGCAGCTTGGAAGGGACAGGGGTTGGGGCCAACGTCCTGACTTTC
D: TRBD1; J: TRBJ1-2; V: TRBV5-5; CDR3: CASSPSFSDRGRGYGYTF; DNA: TGTGCCAGCAGCCCCTCTTTTTCCGACAGGGGGCGAGGCTATGGCTACACCTTC
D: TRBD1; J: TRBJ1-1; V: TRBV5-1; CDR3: CASSAGQTNTEAFF; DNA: TGCGCCAGCAGCGCGGGACAGACGAACACTGAAGCTTTCTTT
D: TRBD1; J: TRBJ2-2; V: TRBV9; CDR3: CASSSRAGGWTGELFF; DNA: TGTGCCAGCAGCTCGCGGGCAGGGGGCTGGACCGGGGAGCTGTTTTTT
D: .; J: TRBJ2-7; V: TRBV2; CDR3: CASRPSGTKNYEQYF; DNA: TGTGCCAGCAGACCGTCCGGGACAAAAAACTACGAGCAGTACTTC
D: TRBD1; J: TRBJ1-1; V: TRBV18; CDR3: CASSQTGGRTEAFF; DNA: TGTGCCAGCTCACAGACAGGGGGCAGGACTGAAGCTTTCTTT
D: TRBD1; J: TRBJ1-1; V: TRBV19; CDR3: CASSETGAPGNTEAFF; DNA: TGTGCCAGTAGTGAAACAGGGGCGCCCGGTAACACTGAAGCTTTCTTT
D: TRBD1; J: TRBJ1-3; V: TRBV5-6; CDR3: CASSRDTGTVGNTIYF; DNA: TGTGCCAGCAGCCGTGATACGGGGACAGTAGGAAACACCATATATTTT
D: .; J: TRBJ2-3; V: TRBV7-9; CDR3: CASSLVRDFFITDTQYF; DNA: TGTGCCAGCAGCTTAGTCCGGGACTTCTTCATCACAGATACGCAGTATTTT
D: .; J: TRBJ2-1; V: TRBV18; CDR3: CASSSRGYNEQFF; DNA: TGTGCCAGCTCATCCCGGGGCTACAATGAGCAGTTCTTC
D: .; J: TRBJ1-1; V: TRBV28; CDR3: CASSLRADKIAFF; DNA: TGTGCCAGCAGTTTACGGGCGGACAAAATAGCTTTCTTT
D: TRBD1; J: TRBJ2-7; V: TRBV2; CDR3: CASSDRGYEQYF; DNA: TGTGCCAGCAGTGACAGGGGGTACGAGCAGTACTTC
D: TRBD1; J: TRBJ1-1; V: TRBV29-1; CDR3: CSVEQGAATEAFF; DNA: TGCAGCGTAGAACAGGGGGCGGCCACTGAAGCTTTCTTT
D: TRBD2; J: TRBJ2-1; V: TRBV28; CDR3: CASSLLLAGSYNEQFF; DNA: TGTGCCAGCAGTTTATTACTAGCGGGGTCTTACAATGAGCAGTTCTTC
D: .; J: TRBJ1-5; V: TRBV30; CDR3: CAWSVLAGLDQPQHF; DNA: TGTGCCTGGAGTGTACTCGCAGGGCTCGACCAGCCCCAGCATTTT
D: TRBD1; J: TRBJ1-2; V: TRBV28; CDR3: CASRETGGSYGYTF; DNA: TGTGCCAGCAGGGAGACAGGGGGGAGTTATGGCTACACCTTC
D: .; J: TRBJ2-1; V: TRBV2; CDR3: CASSAGTVSYNEQFF; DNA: TGTGCCAGCAGTGCCGGGACTGTATCCTACAATGAGCAGTTCTTC
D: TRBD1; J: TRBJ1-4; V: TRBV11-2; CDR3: CASSDYRGDTEKLFF; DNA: TGTGCCAGCAGCGATTACAGGGGGGATACCGAAAAACTGTTTTTT
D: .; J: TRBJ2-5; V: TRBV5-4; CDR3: CASSFRQQETQYF; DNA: TGTGCCAGCAGCTTCAGACAGCAAGAGACCCAGTACTTC
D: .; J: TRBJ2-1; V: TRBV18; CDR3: CASSFDSIYNEQFF; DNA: TGTGCCAGCTCATTTGACAGCATCTACAATGAGCAGTTCTTC
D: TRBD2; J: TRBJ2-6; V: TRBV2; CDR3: CASGEAGGPGANVLTF; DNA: TGTGCCAGCGGGGAAGCGGGAGGGCCTGGGGCCAACGTCCTGACTTTC
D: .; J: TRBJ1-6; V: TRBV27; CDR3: CASSPGARLNSPLHF; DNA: TGTGCCAGCAGTCCCGGCGCCAGGCTTAATTCACCCCTCCACTTT
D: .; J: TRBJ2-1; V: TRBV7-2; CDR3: CASSLRSSQVYNEQFF; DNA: TGTGCCAGCAGCTTAAGGTCTAGCCAAGTCTACAATGAGCAGTTCTTC
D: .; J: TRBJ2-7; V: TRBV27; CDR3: CASRLRAGWTYEQYF; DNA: TGTGCCAGCAGACTCAGGGCAGGGTGGACCTACGAGCAGTACTTC
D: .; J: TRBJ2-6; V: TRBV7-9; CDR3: CASTPRLSGANVLTF; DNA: TGTGCCAGCACCCCGAGGTTGTCTGGGGCCAACGTCCTGACTTTC
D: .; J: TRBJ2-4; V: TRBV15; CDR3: CATTGLAKNIQYF; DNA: TGTGCCACCACAGGGCTAGCCAAAAACATTCAGTACTTC
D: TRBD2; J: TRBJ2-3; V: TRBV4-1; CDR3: CASSQERLAGGGPDTQYF; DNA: TGCGCCAGCAGCCAAGAAAGACTAGCGGGAGGGGGGCCTGATACGCAGTATTTT